These T cell receptor beta chains were read from a single sample in a study of blood T cell repertoires in COVID-19. The assay was immunoSEQ multiplex PCR, and TCRdb's table has in-frame clones only and misses some. The repertoire has 180,000 or so clones, more than 80% of them found once; the top ten carry more than 9.5%. The specimen was peripheral blood. Source of these receptors: a woman between 40 and 55 years old with COVID-19, enrolled during active disease. CDR3s include the opening cysteine and the closing phenylalanine or tryptophan. A D gene is named only where the DNA matches it firmly. Clone size appears in some rows only: once, few, many, or a class for an expanded clone.

cdr3_length clone_size j_call v_call d_call cdr3_aa cdr3_nt
16 - TRBJ1-1 TRBV5-6 - CASSLAGGGKGTEAFF TGTGCCAGCAGCTTGGCGGGAGGGGGAAAAGGCACTGAAGCTTTCTTT
13 - TRBJ2-3 TRBV9 - CASSKLAADTQYF TGTGCCAGCAGCAAACTGGCGGCAGATACGCAGTATTTT
15 - TRBJ1-1 TRBV5-6 - CASILIGARNTEAFF TGTGCCAGCATCCTTATAGGGGCGCGAAACACTGAAGCTTTCTTT
16 - TRBJ1-5 TRBV19 - CASSVMGLGSNQPQHF TGTGCCAGTAGTGTCATGGGGCTGGGTAGCAATCAGCCCCAGCATTTT
16 - TRBJ1-1 TRBV27 - CASSLSIPGVGTEAFF TGTGCCAGCAGTTTATCGATCCCGGGAGTAGGTACTGAAGCTTTCTTT
15 - TRBJ1-6 TRBV11-2 - CASSLGPQGDSPLHF TGTGCCAGCAGCTTAGGGCCTCAGGGTGATTCACCCCTCCACTTT
17 - TRBJ2-5 TRBV19 - CASSMFRQQREEETQYF TGTGCCAGTAGTATGTTCCGACAGCAAAGGGAGGAAGAGACCCAGTACTTC
15 - TRBJ1-6 TRBV5-5 TRBD1 CASSSEDRRDSPLHF TGTGCCAGCAGCTCCGAGGACAGGCGGGATTCACCCCTCCACTTT
11 - TRBJ1-2 TRBV29-1 - CSAMDSYGYTF TGCAGCGCCATGGACAGCTATGGCTACACCTTC
17 - TRBJ2-7 TRBV7-8 TRBD2 CASSFTSGSKVPYEQYF TGTGCCAGCAGCTTTACTAGCGGGAGCAAGGTCCCCTACGAGCAGTACTTC
16 - TRBJ2-1 TRBV5-4 TRBD1 CASSHDGTGAYNEQFF TGTGCCAGCAGCCATGACGGGACAGGAGCCTACAATGAGCAGTTCTTC
13 once TRBJ1-1 TRBV6-5 - CASSYRGGGRAFF TGTGCCAGCAGTTACCGAGGGGGGGGGCGAGCTTTCTTT
12 - TRBJ1-5 TRBV28 - CASSLGGQPQHF TGTGCCAGCAGTTTAGGGGGCCAGCCCCAGCATTTT
14 - TRBJ2-6 TRBV7-3 - CASSWTAGANVLTF TGTGCCAGCAGCTGGACAGCTGGGGCCAACGTCCTGACTTTC
13 - TRBJ1-3 TRBV13 - CASSLGPINTIYF TGTGCCAGCAGCTTAGGTCCCATAAACACCATATATTTT
16 - TRBJ1-6 TRBV18 TRBD1 CASSPQTGGFNSPLHF TGTGCCAGCTCACCCCAGACAGGGGGCTTTAATTCACCCCTCCACTTT
13 once TRBJ1-1 TRBV2 TRBD1 CASTRTGDAEAFF TGTGCCAGCACCAGAACAGGGGACGCTGAAGCTTTCTTT
14 few TRBJ2-5 TRBV27 - CASSHPRYQETQYF TGTGCCAGCAGCCACCCTCGGTACCAAGAGACCCAGTACTTC
15 - TRBJ2-1 TRBV6-5 - CASSRDFSRGNEQFF TGTGCCAGCAGTAGGGACTTTAGCAGGGGGAATGAGCAGTTCTTC
13 - TRBJ1-1 TRBV30 TRBD1 CAWEGQRITEAFF TGTGCCTGGGAGGGACAGCGGATCACTGAAGCTTTCTTT
13 - TRBJ1-1 TRBV27 TRBD1 CASRNDRALEAFF TGTGCCAGCAGAAACGACAGGGCCCTTGAAGCTTTCTTT
13 - TRBJ1-1 TRBV27 - CASSSTVNTEAFF TGTGCCAGCAGTTCTACAGTGAACACTGAAGCTTTCTTT
15 - TRBJ1-3 TRBV10-2 - CASSESGGPGNTIYF TGCGCCAGCAGTGAGTCGGGAGGGCCTGGAAACACCATATATTTT
14 medium-sized TRBJ2-3 TRBV27 TRBD2 CASPLAEPPPTQYF TGTGCCAGCCCTCTAGCGGAACCACCACCTACGCAGTATTTT
15 few TRBJ1-3 TRBV7-7 - CASSLSWGPGNTIYF TGTGCTAGCAGCTTAAGTTGGGGGCCTGGAAACACCATATATTTT
15 once TRBJ2-1 TRBV5-1 - CASSPDYRSYNEQFF TGCGCCAGCAGCCCCGACTACCGCTCCTACAATGAGCAGTTCTTC
14 - TRBJ2-1 TRBV15 TRBD2 CATSRGLAGAEQFF TGTGCCACCAGCCGGGGACTAGCGGGAGCCGAGCAGTTCTTC
12 - TRBJ2-1 TRBV30 TRBD2 CAWSNRGDEQFF TGTGCCTGGAGTAATCGGGGGGATGAGCAGTTCTTC
12 - TRBJ2-7 TRBV6-6 TRBD1 CASSWDRGDQYF TGTGCCAGCAGTTGGGACAGGGGAGACCAGTACTTC
13 - TRBJ1-1 TRBV19 - CASSLTLNTEAFF TGTGCCAGTAGTTTAACACTGAACACTGAAGCTTTCTTT
14 - TRBJ1-1 TRBV3-1/TRBV3-2 - CASSQRNRALEAFF TGTGCCAGCAGCCAACGCAACAGGGCCCTCGAAGCTTTCTTT